The 30 T cell receptor beta chains given below trace back to one sample, sequenced in a study of response to subunit inactivated influenza vaccine. Each CDR3 protein gets one entry after TCRdb re-called the RT-PCR reads with MiXCR. This sample has 550,000 to 800,000 distinct CDR3 sequences, with about 14% found just once. The sequences come from PBMCs from blood, collected around 14 days before vaccination. These receptors were collected from a man aged 50 or older who received an inactivated influenza vaccine.

The genes are TRBV10-3 and TRBJ2-7; the match to TRBD1 covers 7 bases. CDR3 size: 12 residues. V trimming: 7 bases; J trimming: 3 bases; junction bases outside the gene matches: 3. CDR1 and CDR2 from the germline V gene are ENHRY and SYGVKD. The CDR3 here is CAIKGQSYEQYF. CDR3 in DNA: TGTGCCATCAAGGGACAGAGCTACGAGCAGTACTTC.

This chain joins TRBV20-1 and TRBJ2-5, with TRBD2 matching over 9 bases. CDR3 size: 15 residues. The V segment lost 0 bases and the J segment 4 bases; nucleotides outside the gene matches: 6. Germline CDR1 is DFQATT and CDR2 is SNEGSKA (reference sequence). Written as DNA, the CDR3 is TGCAGTGCTAGAGATGTGGCGGGGGGGCTAGAGACCCAGTACTTC. Protein: CSARDVAGGLETQYF.

CDR3: CASSSGSYGYTF. CDR3 in DNA: TGTGCCAGCAGCTCAGGGAGCTATGGCTACACCTTC. The genes are TRBV7-9 and TRBJ1-2; D possibly corresponds to TRBD1 (5 bases). The CDR3 is 12 amino acids. CDR1 and CDR2 from the germline V gene are SEHNR and FQNEAQ (reference sequence). V was shortened by 4 bases and J by 4 bases, with 7 bases between the two germline ends.

The chain employs TRBV7-2 and TRBJ2-5, with 10 bases matching TRBD2. The germline V gene has CDR1 SGHTA and CDR2 FQGNSA. V shed 1 base and J 4 bases; nucleotides not matched to a gene: 9. The CDR3 has 17 amino acids. The CDR3 sequence: CASSLGLSGRERETQYF. The CDR3 DNA is TGTGCCAGCAGCTTAGGACTCAGCGGGAGGGAGAGAGAGACCCAGTACTTC.

As DNA, the CDR3 is TGTGCCAGCAGCCCCGACCCAACAGAGACCCAGTACTTC. This sequence encodes CASSPDPTETQYF. The gene calls are TRBV2 and TRBJ2-5, with D uncertain. The V gene's germline CDR1 is SNHLY and CDR2 FYNNEI. V was trimmed by 6 bases and J by 4 bases, leaving 12 bases between them. This CDR3 spans 13 amino acids.

The table lists this clonotype with a few counts. The chain uses TRBV11-2 and TRBJ2-3; D uncertain. Looked up from germline, CDR1 is SGHAT and CDR2 is FQNNGV. This CDR3 region has 15 residues. Trimming cost V 3 bases and J 0 bases, with 10 bases left between them. CDR3 region: CASSFLHGSTDTQYF. In DNA, the CDR3 is TGTGCCAGCAGCTTCCTACATGGGAGCACAGATACGCAGTATTTT.

The table lists this clonotype with a count of one. The V call is TRBV12-3 or TRBV12-4, the J call TRBJ2-3; TRBD2 matches at 9 bases. Trimming cost V 1 base and J 2 bases; bases outside gene matches: 10. The CDR3 covers 18 residues. The CDR3 DNA reads as TGTGCCAGCAGTTTAGTGGGCGGGCTAGCGGGGACCACAGATACGCAGTATTTT. Translated: CASSLVGGLAGTTDTQYF.

This clonotype has only a few counts. The gene calls are TRBV30 and TRBJ2-1, with D possibly called TRBD1 or TRBD2 (5 bases each). Germline V gene sequence: CDR1 GTSNPN, CDR2 SVGIG (reference sequence). The ends were cut back, 4 bases at V and 5 bases at J, with 21 bases in the middle. The CDR3 extends over 16 amino acids. In DNA form, the CDR3 reads TGTGCCTGGAAATATCGGCAGGGAGTTCGGGACAATGAGCAGTTCTTC. Protein: CAWKYRQGVRDNEQFF.

This clonotype has just a few counts. The chain carries TRBV6-2 or TRBV6-3 and TRBJ2-1, with a weak D call TRBD2 (5 bases). The CDR3 is 12 residues long. From germline, CDR1 is MNHEY and CDR2 SVGEGT. V lost 7 bases to trimming and J lost 12 bases, with 16 bases between them. CDR3 sequence: CASTPEAGGQFF. The CDR3 DNA is TGTGCCAGCACCCCCGAGGCCGGAGGGCAGTTCTTC.

The V gene is TRBV6-1, the J gene TRBJ2-5; D unresolved. The germline V and J ends were trimmed by 7 bases and 2 bases, with 11 bases remaining between them. Germline loops: CDR1 MNHNS, CDR2 SASEGT. The CDR3 runs to 13 residues. The CDR3 nucleotides read TGTGCCAGCAACCAGGACGGGCAAGAGACCCAGTACTTC. It yields the protein CASNQDGQETQYF.

This clonotype was counted between two and nine times. The J gene is TRBJ1-2, the V gene TRBV7-9; weak D call: TRBD1 (5 bases). V lost 7 bases and J lost 0, with 12 bases in between. Germline V lookup: CDR1 SEHNR, CDR2 FQNEAQ (reference sequence). CDR3 length: 14 amino acids. The CDR3 coding sequence is TGTGCCAGCACCCCCGAGACAGCTAACTATGGCTACACCTTC. It codes for CASTPETANYGYTF.

This clonotype has only a few counts. V is TRBV6-2 or TRBV6-3 and J is TRBJ2-5; no definite D call. Trimming shortened V by 5 bases and J by 5 bases, and 12 bases separated the two germline ends. CDR1 is MNHEY and CDR2 is SVGEGT in the germline V gene. The CDR3 has 13 amino acids. This chain's CDR3 is CASSDPGRETQYF. CDR3 bases: TGTGCCAGCAGTGACCCTGGAAGGGAGACCCAGTACTTC.

This clonotype was seen only a few times. The chain combines TRBV20-1 with TRBJ1-1, with 7 bases aligning to TRBD1. CDR1 DFQATT and CDR2 SNEGSKA come from the germline V gene (reference sequence). The trim removed 6 bases at V and 1 base at J, leaving 5 bases unmatched. The CDR3 is made up of 13 amino acids. The CDR3 DNA sequence: TGCAGTGCGGGGACAGTCCAGAACACTGAAGCTTTCTTT. Its translation: CSAGTVQNTEAFF.

The chain is built from TRBV20-1 and TRBJ1-6; tentatively, D is TRBD1 (5 bases). Germline V gene sequence: CDR1 DFQATT, CDR2 SNEGSKA (reference sequence). Between the trimmed V and J ends, which lost 7 bases and 7 bases, there was a span of 17 bases. CDR3 size: 14 residues. CDR3 coding DNA: TGCAGTGGCTCGCCCGGGACTAAAAATTCACCCCTCCACTTT. As protein: CSGSPGTKNSPLHF.

V and J are TRBV20-1 and TRBJ2-5; possibly TRBD1 for D (6 bases). V was pared by 0 bases and J by 4 bases, with 9 bases between. This CDR3 contains 13 residues. Germline-derived CDR1 and CDR2 are DFQATT and SNEGSKA (reference sequence). CDR3 nucleotides: TGCAGTGCTAGAGATCCAGGGGTAGAGACCCAGTACTTC. This gives the protein CSARDPGVETQYF.

This clonotype was counted ten times or more. This chain links TRBV4-1 with TRBJ2-2, with D tentatively TRBD1 or TRBD2 (5 bases each). Germline V gene sequence: CDR1 MGHRA, CDR2 YSYEKL. The V end lost 3 bases, the J end lost 3 bases, and 14 bases lay between the germline ends. The CDR3 spans 16 residues. The CDR3 bases are TGCGCCAGCAGCCAGAAACCGGTGGGGGACACCGGGGAGCTGTTTTTT. It is translated as CASSQKPVGDTGELFF.

The V gene is TRBV5-6, the J gene TRBJ2-7; TRBD1 matches 9 bases. J was trimmed by 6 bases and V by 4 bases; bases with no gene match: 11. The V gene's germline CDR1 is SGHDT and CDR2 YYEEEE. This CDR3 contains 15 residues. The CDR3 DNA reads TGTGCCAGCAGCGGAACTCCGGGACAGGGTAGCGAGCAGTACTTC. This codes for CASSGTPGQGSEQYF. Using reference TRBV5-6 and TRBJ2-7 for the parts outside the CDR3, the full variable domain is DAGVTQSPTHLIKTRGQQVTLRCSPKSGHDTVSWYQQALGQGPQFIFQYYEEEERQRGNFPDRFSGHQFPNYSSELNVNALLLGDSALYLCASSGTPGQGSEQYFGPGTRLTVT.

This clonotype has more than one count but fewer than ten. This sequence joins TRBV20-1 and TRBJ2-7; 11 bases agree with TRBD2. This CDR3 has 16 amino acids. With 0 bases clipped from V and 3 bases from J, the junction kept 7 bases outside the gene matches. Germline assignment: CDR1 DFQATT and CDR2 SNEGSKA (reference sequence). The CDR3 coding sequence is TGCAGTGCTAGAGAACTAGCGGGAGAGCTTCTCTACGAGCAGTACTTC. Translated, it gives CSARELAGELLYEQYF.

This chain connects TRBV6-2 or TRBV6-3 to TRBJ2-1; the D gene is possibly TRBD1 (6 bases). In germline, CDR1 is MNHEY, CDR2 SVGEGT. The CDR3 has 15 amino acids. Trimming removed 1 base at V and 6 bases at J, with 13 bases between. In nucleotides, the CDR3 is TGTGCCAGCAGTTACTACGGGACATATATCAATGAGCAGTTCTTC. Protein product: CASSYYGTYINEQFF.

This clonotype was seen only a few times. The rearrangement uses TRBV18 and TRBJ2-3; weak D call: TRBD2 (5 bases). Germline CDR1 reads KGHSH; CDR2 reads LQKENI. The length of the CDR3 is 16 residues. The V end lost 0 bases, the J end lost 6 bases, and 16 bases lay between the germline ends. The CDR3 sequence: CASSPPWVRGGDTQYF. CDR3 coding DNA: TGTGCCAGCTCACCACCGTGGGTACGCGGCGGGGATACGCAGTATTTT.

This clonotype came up many times. The rearrangement joins TRBV20-1 to TRBJ2-1; 15 bases fit TRBD2. Germline CDR1 reads DFQATT; CDR2 reads SNEGSKA (reference sequence). The CDR3 covers 12 residues. DNA of the CDR3: TGCAGGGGACTAGCGGGAGGAAGCGAGCAGTTCTTC. It translates to CRGLAGGSEQFF.

In this sample, this clonotype turned up a few times. The chain links TRBV20-1 to TRBJ2-3; D may be TRBD1 (6 bases). CDR1 and CDR2 from the germline V gene are DFQATT and SNEGSKA (reference sequence). The CDR3 is 14 amino acids. Trimming stripped 5 bases from V and 0 bases from J, with 12 bases between. In DNA, the CDR3 is TGCAGTGCTCCCGGGACACCTAGCACAGATACGCAGTATTTT. It codes for CSAPGTPSTDTQYF.

In this sample, this clonotype turned up a few times. V and J are TRBV5-1 and TRBJ2-5; 7 bases map to TRBD2. V shed 5 bases and J 1 base; nucleotides not matched to a gene: 8. Germline lookup yields CDR1 SGHRS and CDR2 YFSETQ. The CDR3 length is 15 residues. CDR3 amino acids: CASRPTPSGQETQYF. For the CDR3, the DNA is TGCGCCAGCAGGCCTACTCCTAGCGGCCAAGAGACCCAGTACTTC.

The chain links TRBV3-1 to TRBJ1-3, with 7 bases fitting TRBD1. Germline CDR1 LGHDT, CDR2 YNNKEL (reference sequence). J gave up 8 bases and V 7 bases, and 8 bases lay outside the gene matches. This CDR3 is 13 amino acids long. CDR3: CASIGQERDTIYF. In DNA, the CDR3 is TGTGCCAGCATCGGACAGGAAAGGGACACCATATATTTT.

This clonotype was observed at least ten times. V usage is TRBV12-3 or TRBV12-4 and J usage is TRBJ1-1; D is perhaps TRBD1 (5 bases). The V gene lost 6 bases and the J gene lost 4 bases, with 15 bases spanning the gap. CDR3 length: 14 residues. The CDR3 is CASSPPGGGTEAFF. For the CDR3, the DNA is TGTGCCAGCAGCCCCCCCGGGGGGGGCACTGAAGCTTTCTTT.

A few counts support this clonotype. The chain recombines TRBV6-2 or TRBV6-3 with TRBJ1-1; the D is unclear. CDR3 length: 11 residues. CDR1 is MNHEY, CDR2 SVGEGT, per germline. With 6 bases removed from V and 5 bases from J, the gap between germline ends came to 7 bases. Here the CDR3 DNA reads TGTGCCAGCAGCACATTTACTGAAGCTTTCTTT. It codes for CASSTFTEAFF.

This clonotype appeared a few times. V is TRBV7-8 and J is TRBJ2-1, with D tentatively TRBD1 (6 bases). The CDR3 runs to 14 residues. Germline CDR1 is SGHVS and CDR2 is FQNEAQ. Deletions cut 3 bases from V and 4 bases from J, with 10 bases between. The CDR3 bases are TGTGCCAGCAGCTTCGGGACACTATACAATGAGCAGTTCTTC. This encodes CASSFGTLYNEQFF.

V gene TRBV11-2 combines with J gene TRBJ2-5; perhaps D is TRBD1 or TRBD2 (6 bases each). The CDR3 runs 13 residues. Germline V gives CDR1 SGHAT, CDR2 FQNNGV. Trimming removed 4 bases at V and 5 bases at J, with 11 bases between. This CDR3 is CASSSGALETQYF. CDR3 DNA: TGTGCCAGCAGCTCGGGGGCCTTGGAGACCCAGTACTTC. The variable domain in full, completed from reference TRBV11-2 and TRBJ2-5, reads EAGVAQSPRYKIIEKRQSVAFWCNPISGHATLYWYQQILGQGPKLLIQFQNNGVVDDSQLPKDRFSAERLKGVDSTLKIQPAKLEDSAVYLCASSSGALETQYFGPGTRLLVL.

This clonotype appeared many times. The chain joins TRBV29-1 to TRBJ2-2; tentatively, D is TRBD2 (6 bases). This CDR3 has 14 amino acids. CDR1 and CDR2 (germline): SQVTM, ANQGSEA. Trimming pared 4 bases from V and 1 base from J, leaving 10 bases between. As DNA, the CDR3 is TGCAGCGTTGGAGGCGGGGAGAACACCGGGGAGCTGTTTTTT. Translated: CSVGGGENTGELFF.

The chain carries TRBV10-2 and TRBJ1-5; D gene unclear. The CDR3 runs 20 residues. The V and J ends lost 0 bases and 0 bases respectively, with 21 bases between them. Looked up from germline, CDR1 is WSHSY and CDR2 is SAAADI. The CDR3 nucleotides read TGCGCCAGCAGTGAGTCCCACCTCGGCTTTTCAGGATATAGCAATCAGCCCCAGCATTTT. Protein sequence: CASSESHLGFSGYSNQPQHF.